This T cell receptor beta chain was found in a study of metastatic and nonmetastatic thyroid tumors. Study in general: Samples came from malignant and benign thyroid patients, and repertoires were compared across blood and tumor or nodule tissue. Whole-study results and caveats: In both blood and tumor samples, TCR beta diversity was reported significantly higher for malignant than benign nodules.

A word on this clone: Its antigen remains unidentified.

None of the patients had undergone any treatment ahead of thyroid surgery. Original handling: Built for papillary thyroid cancer, a distant-metastasis classifier drew on CDR3 differences across clinicopathological groups. TCRdb redid the clone calls on the PCR reads using MiXCR. The V and J calls, along with clone size, are taken from TCRdb and not from the paper's own processing. The top ten hold roughly a third of the sample, which has some 7,100 clones, about a third seen once. The ends were cut back, 3 bases at V and 5 bases at J, with 18 bases in the middle. The CDR3 length is 15 residues. The germline V gene has CDR1 SGHRS and CDR2 YFSETQ.

This chain connects TRBV5-1 to TRBJ2-7; D is possibly TRBD2 (6 bases). Sample: adjacent normal tissue. This TCR came from a female donor with papillary thyroid cancer or a benign thyroid nodule (not recorded which). Some clones in this sample may be carry-over from other donors' samples. CDR3: CASSSTSGWSNEQYF. CDR3 DNA sequence: TGCGCCAGCAGCTCGACTAGTGGATGGTCGAACGAGCAGTACTTC.